This T cell receptor (beta chain) was obtained from a study of T cells after yellow fever vaccination. Study context: Researchers used SMART-Seq v4 Ultra Low Input to prepare fractions that had low cell numbers. Points from the study as a whole: Clones that expanded after primary vaccination mostly reappeared after the booster (just under 98% CD4, approximately 89% CD8).

Germline CDR1 SQVTM, CDR2 ANQGSEA. The ends were cut back, 6 bases at V and 5 bases at J, with 16 bases in the middle. This CDR3 has 13 residues. In this sample, this clonotype turned up many times. What it recognizes is unknown. Via MiXCR, TCRdb re-called the 5' RACE reads, giving one row per CDR3 protein. The table records around 330,000 distinct CDR3 sequences, roughly 3.5% of them present only once. The source of this sequence is a man younger than 35 who received the YFV17D yellow fever vaccine. This chain links TRBV29-1 with TRBJ2-5; D assignment may be TRBD1 or TRBD2 (5 bases each). Sequences were derived from PBMCs, sampled on the day of the yellow fever booster vaccination. DNA for the CDR3: TGCAGCGTCGAGGGGATGGTATCGGAGACCCAGTACTTC. Translation: CSVEGMVSETQYF.